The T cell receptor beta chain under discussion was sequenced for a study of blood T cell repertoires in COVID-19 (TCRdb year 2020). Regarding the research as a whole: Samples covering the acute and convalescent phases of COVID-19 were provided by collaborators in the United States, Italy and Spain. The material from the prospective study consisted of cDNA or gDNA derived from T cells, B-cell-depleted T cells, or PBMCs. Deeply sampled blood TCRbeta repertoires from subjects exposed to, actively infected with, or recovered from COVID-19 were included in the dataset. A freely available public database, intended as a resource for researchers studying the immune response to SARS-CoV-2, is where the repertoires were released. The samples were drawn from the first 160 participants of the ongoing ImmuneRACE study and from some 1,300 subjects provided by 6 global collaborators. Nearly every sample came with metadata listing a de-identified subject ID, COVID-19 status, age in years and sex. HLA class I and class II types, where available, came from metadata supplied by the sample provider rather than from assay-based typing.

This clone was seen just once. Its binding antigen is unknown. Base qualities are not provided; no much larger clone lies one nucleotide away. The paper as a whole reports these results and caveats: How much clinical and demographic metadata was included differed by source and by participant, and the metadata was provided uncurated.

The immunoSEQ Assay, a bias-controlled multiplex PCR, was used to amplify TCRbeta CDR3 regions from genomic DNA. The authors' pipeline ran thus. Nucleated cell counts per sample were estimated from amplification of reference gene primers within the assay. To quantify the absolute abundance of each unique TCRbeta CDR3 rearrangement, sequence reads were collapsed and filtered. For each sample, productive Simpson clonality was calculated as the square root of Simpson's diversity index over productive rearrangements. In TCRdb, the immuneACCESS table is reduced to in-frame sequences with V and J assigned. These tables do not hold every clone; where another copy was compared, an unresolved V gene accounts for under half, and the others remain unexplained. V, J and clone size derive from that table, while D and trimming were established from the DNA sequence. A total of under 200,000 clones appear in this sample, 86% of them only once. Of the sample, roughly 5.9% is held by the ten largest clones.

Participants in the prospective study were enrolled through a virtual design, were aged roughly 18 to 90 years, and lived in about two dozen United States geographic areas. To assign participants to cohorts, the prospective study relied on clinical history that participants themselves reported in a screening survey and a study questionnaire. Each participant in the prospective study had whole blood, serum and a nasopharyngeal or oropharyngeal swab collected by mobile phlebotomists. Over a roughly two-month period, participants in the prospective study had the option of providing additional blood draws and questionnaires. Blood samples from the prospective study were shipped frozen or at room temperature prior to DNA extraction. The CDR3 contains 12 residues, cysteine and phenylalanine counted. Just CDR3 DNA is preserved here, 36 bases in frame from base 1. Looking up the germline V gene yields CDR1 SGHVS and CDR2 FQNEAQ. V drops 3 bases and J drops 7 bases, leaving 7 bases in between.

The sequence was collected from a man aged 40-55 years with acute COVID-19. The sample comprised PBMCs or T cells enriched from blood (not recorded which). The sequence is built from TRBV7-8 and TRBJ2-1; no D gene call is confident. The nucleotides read TGTGCCAGCAGCTTTTCCGGGAATGAGCAGTTCTTC. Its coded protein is CASSFSGNEQFF.